This T cell receptor (beta chain) was sequenced during a study of blood T cell repertoires in COVID-19. About the research overall: Sites across the United States, Italy and Spain contributed samples from acute and convalescent COVID-19. PBMCs, B-cell-depleted T cells, or T cells were the source of the cDNA or gDNA that made up the material.

The CDR3 is 11 residues long. V was cut by 0 bases and J by 10 bases, with 9 bases left in between. Germline lookup yields CDR1 GTSNPN and CDR2 SVGIG (reference sequence). As handled by the study authors: Amplification of reference gene primers was used by the study to estimate nucleated cell counts. Assay used: immunoSEQ multiplex PCR; TCRdb lists only in-frame clones, some missing. V and J calls and clone size are copied from that table; D and trimming were computed from the DNA. This table holds about 150,000 clones, about 79% found once. The source is a woman older than 75 with acute or convalescent COVID-19. The rearrangement links TRBV30 to TRBJ1-1; D might be TRBD1 (5 bases). The sample consisted of peripheral blood. The CDR3 DNA reads as TGTGCCTGGAGTGTCCGGGGGTTAGCTTTCTTT. Translated: CAWSVRGLAFF.